These 27 T cell receptor beta chains were sequenced from one sample in a study of cytomegalovirus exposure and HLA in healthy donors. PCR was performed using 60 Vbeta and 13 Jbeta primers. The table came from immunoSEQ multiplex PCR; TCRdb's copy has only in-frame clones and leaves some out. The table records roughly 120,000 clones, approximately 80% of them present only once. The specimen sequenced was PBMCs. The receptors shown here come from a human donor in good health.

The chain links TRBV21-1 to TRBJ1-2; the table names TRBD1, a call not compared with the DNA. TRBV21-1 is recorded as a pseudogene. The CDR3 runs to 15 residues. CDR3 residues: CASSKASTGSDGYTF. DNA of the CDR3: TGTGCCAGCAGCAAAGCGAGTACAGGGAGTGACGGCTACACCTTC.

The chain combines TRBV7-2 with TRBJ2-7; TRBD2 matches 7 bases. Germline values: CDR1 SGHTA, CDR2 FQGNSA. Losses at the gene ends were 5 bases for V and 6 bases for J; bases not matched to a gene: 13. This CDR3 has 15 amino acids. The CDR3 nucleotides are TGTGCCAGCAGCCAGCGTCGGACTAGATCTCTCGAGCAGTACTTC. This encodes CASSQRRTRSLEQYF.

The chain links TRBV5-4 to TRBJ2-1, with D perhaps TRBD1 (7 bases). Trimming stripped 9 bases from V and 8 bases from J, with 24 bases between. Germline CDR1 and CDR2: SGHNT and YYREEE (reference sequence). This CDR3 contains 15 residues. The CDR3 nucleotides read TGTGCCATTCTTCTGACAGGGAGGATAGGGGATGAGCAGTTCTTC. Translating it yields CAILLTGRIGDEQFF. The entire variable domain, with the rest obtained from reference TRBV5-4 and TRBJ2-1, is as follows: ETGVTQSPTHLIKTRGQQVTLRCSSQSGHNTVSWYQQALGQGPQFIFQYYREEENGRGNFPPRFSGLQFPNYSSELNVNALELDDSALYLCAILLTGRIGDEQFFGPGTRLTVL.

V is TRBV6-5 and J is TRBJ2-7, with 7 nucleotides matching TRBD2. The CDR3 consists of 15 residues. J gave up 2 bases and V 2 bases, and 6 bases lay outside the gene matches. Germline V CDR1 and CDR2: MNHEY, SVGAGI. The CDR3 here is CASSYATSFPYEQYF. CDR3 sequence (DNA): TGTGCCAGCAGTTACGCGACTAGCTTCCCCTACGAGCAGTACTTC.

J is TRBJ2-1 and V is TRBV29-1, with D perhaps matching TRBD1 (6 bases). The V gene's germline CDR1 is SQVTM and CDR2 ANQGSEA. The ends were cut back, 2 bases at V and 8 bases at J, with 10 bases in the middle. CDR3 length: 12 residues. Here the CDR3 reads CSVEYRADEQFF. In nucleotides, the CDR3 is TGCAGCGTTGAATACAGGGCGGATGAGCAGTTCTTC.

This sequence joins TRBV5-4 and TRBJ1-1; no clear D gene. Trimming pared 6 bases from V and 4 bases from J, leaving 19 bases between. The CDR3 consists of 15 residues. Germline CDR1 is SGHNT and CDR2 is YYREEE (reference sequence). The CDR3 reads CASTNPFQAGTEAFF. The DNA for the CDR3 is TGTGCCAGCACCAACCCTTTCCAGGCAGGCACTGAAGCTTTCTTT.

The V call is TRBV5-1, the J call TRBJ2-7, with TRBD1 matching 7 bases. The junction had 2 bases not matched to a gene; V was cut back by 0 bases and J by 2 bases. The CDR3 has 14 residues. Per germline, CDR1 SGHRS and CDR2 YFSETQ. CDR3 sequence (DNA): TGCGCCAGCAGCTTGGAGGGGGCGACCTACGAGCAGTACTTC. Translated, it gives CASSLEGATYEQYF.

V and J are TRBV5-1 and TRBJ2-7; the D gene is possibly TRBD1 (6 bases). This CDR3 contains 14 residues. V was shortened by 3 bases and J by 5 bases, with 15 bases between the two germline ends. In germline, CDR1 is SGHRS, CDR2 YFSETQ. For the CDR3, the DNA is TGCGCCAGCAGCTCCTACAGGGTGGGGGACGAGCAGTACTTC. This codes for CASSSYRVGDEQYF.

The chain joins TRBV28 to TRBJ1-2; weak D call: TRBD1 (6 bases). CDR3 length: 13 residues. Trimming pared 8 bases from V and 2 bases from J, leaving 12 bases between. Looked up from germline, CDR1 is MDHEN and CDR2 is SYDVKM. The CDR3 DNA reads TGTGCCAGCGTCAGTACAGGGAACTATGGCTACACCTTC. It specifies CASVSTGNYGYTF.

The sample holds a few counts of this clone. The CDR3 region has the DNA TGTGCCTGGAGTGCCCGGGACAGGGGTTCACTTAGCAATCAGCCCCAGCATTTT. Translating it yields CAWSARDRGSLSNQPQHF. The chain combines TRBV30 with TRBJ1-5; TRBD1 agrees at 10 bases. Germline loops: CDR1 GTSNPN, CDR2 SVGIG (reference sequence). Trimming took 1 base from V and 0 from J; bases not matched to a gene: 9. CDR3 length equals 18 residues.

The chain is built from TRBV7-8 and TRBJ2-1; the match to TRBD2 covers 8 bases. The CDR3 is 14 amino acids. V lost 6 bases, J lost 6 bases, and 7 bases stayed unmatched. The germline CDR1 and CDR2 sequences are SGHVS and FQNEAQ. The DNA for the CDR3 is TGTGCCAGCAGTTCAGCGGGAGTGGCCAATGAGCAGTTCTTC. Amino acid sequence: CASSSAGVANEQFF.

This rearrangement joins TRBV5-1 to TRBJ2-1; 15 nucleotides agree with TRBD2. Trimming at V came to 6 bases and at J to 7 bases, leaving 11 bases not matched to a gene. Germline values: CDR1 SGHRS, CDR2 YFSETQ. CDR3 length: 17 residues. CDR3 nucleotides: TGCGCCAGCACCACCGGACTAGCGGGAGGGCCAGGAAATGAGCAGTTCTTC. It codes for CASTTGLAGGPGNEQFF.

The chain has TRBV6-1 and TRBJ2-5; 7 bases are a match to TRBD2. This CDR3 comprises 13 residues. In germline, CDR1 is MNHNS, CDR2 SASEGT. Unmatched junction bases numbered 7, after V lost 5 bases and J lost 7 bases. In nucleotides, the CDR3 is TGTGCCAGCAGTCGGGCGGGAGAAGGGACCCAGTACTTC. Its translation is CASSRAGEGTQYF.

To note about this clone: At the DNA level, this CDR3 is encoded by other sequences in the same sample as well. The chain is built from TRBV5-4 and TRBJ2-5; 10 bases align to TRBD2. The junction had 7 bases not matched to a gene; V was cut back by 0 bases and J by 5 bases. The CDR3 loop spans 16 amino acids. Germline V gene lookup returns CDR1 SGHNT and CDR2 YYREEE (reference sequence). The CDR3 nucleotides are TGTGCCAGCAGCTTGGAACTAGCGGGACCCGCCGAGACCCAGTACTTC. This translates into CASSLELAGPAETQYF.

This rearrangement joins TRBV28 to TRBJ1-2, with 7 positions matching TRBD1. The trim removed 3 bases at V and 0 bases at J, leaving 7 bases unmatched. Germline CDR1 is MDHEN and CDR2 is SYDVKM. The CDR3 sequence is 16 residues long. This CDR3 reads CASSFLDRATNYGYTF. The CDR3 coding sequence is TGTGCCAGCAGTTTTCTCGACAGGGCCACTAACTATGGCTACACCTTC.

The chain uses TRBV30 and TRBJ1-4; no reliable D call. Germline V gene sequence: CDR1 GTSNPN, CDR2 SVGIG (reference sequence). CDR3 size: 13 residues. The V gene lost 4 bases and the J gene lost 3 bases, with 9 bases spanning the gap. This chain's CDR3 is CAWTRGANEKLFF. The DNA for the CDR3 is TGTGCCTGGACCCGTGGAGCTAATGAAAAACTGTTTTTT.

This chain links TRBV5-1 with TRBJ2-7; TRBD2 agrees at 7 bases. This CDR3 is 15 amino acids long. Germline CDR1 and CDR2: SGHRS and YFSETQ. V was pared by 0 bases and J by 2 bases, with 5 bases of the junction left unmatched. CDR3 sequence: CASSLGGGSAYEQYF. CDR3 DNA sequence: TGCGCCAGCAGCTTGGGGGGGGGATCCGCCTACGAGCAGTACTTC.

The CDR3 loop reads CASSQWSLVQEQFF. The CDR3 DNA reads as TGTGCCAGCAGCCAATGGTCATTGGTTCAGGAGCAGTTCTTC. The chain uses TRBV14 and TRBJ2-1; D is undetermined. The germline CDR1 and CDR2 sequences are SGHDN and FVKESK. The CDR3 totals 14 residues. V lost 2 bases to trimming and J lost 10 bases, with 15 bases between them.

The chain combines TRBV6-5 with TRBJ2-1, with 11 bases identical to TRBD2. The CDR3 sequence is 15 residues long. Germline V CDR1 and CDR2: MNHEY, SVGAGI. Trimming cost V 6 bases and J 5 bases; bases outside gene matches: 6. The chain's CDR3 is CASSNSGRAHNEQFF. In DNA, the CDR3 is TGTGCCAGCAGCAATAGCGGGAGGGCCCACAATGAGCAGTTCTTC.

The CDR3 sequence: CASRTSGNTYNEQFF. Written as DNA, the CDR3 is TGTGCCAGCAGGACTAGCGGGAACACCTACAATGAGCAGTTCTTC. V usage is TRBV6-6 and J usage is TRBJ2-1; TRBD2 matches 11 bases. After removal of 6 bases from V and 2 bases from J, the junction contained 3 bases not matched to a gene. Germline V gene data show CDR1 as MNHNY and CDR2 as SVGAGI (reference sequence). The CDR3 has 15 residues.

This rearrangement joins TRBV6-5 to TRBJ2-1, with D perhaps matching TRBD2 (6 bases). CDR3 size: 13 residues. From germline, CDR1 is MNHEY and CDR2 SVGAGI. Trimming removed 6 bases from V and 0 bases from J, with 6 bases in between. Written as DNA, the CDR3 is TGTGCCAGCAGCGGGGGCTCCTACAATGAGCAGTTCTTC. It yields the protein CASSGGSYNEQFF.

This chain links TRBV30 with TRBJ2-5, with 7 bases aligning to TRBD1. V shed 1 base and J 5 bases; nucleotides not matched to a gene: 4. From germline, CDR1 is GTSNPN and CDR2 SVGIG (reference sequence). The CDR3 is 13 amino acids. The CDR3 DNA reads TGTGCCTGGAGTGCCGACAGGGTTGAGACCCAGTACTTC. This codes for CAWSADRVETQYF.

This clone was observed a handful of times. This chain uses TRBV30 with TRBJ2-5; 9 bases line up with TRBD2. This CDR3 is 18 amino acids long. V gave up 5 bases and J gave up 2 bases; unmatched junction bases: 18. CDR1 is GTSNPN, CDR2 SVGIG, per germline (reference sequence). CDR3 residues: CAWGSPDVREGLQETQYF. Written as DNA, the CDR3 is TGTGCCTGGGGATCCCCCGATGTGCGGGAGGGCCTTCAAGAGACCCAGTACTTC.

The rearrangement links TRBV28 to TRBJ2-7; 7 nucleotides agree with TRBD2. The V segment lost 2 bases and the J segment 2 bases; nucleotides outside the gene matches: 0. The germline V gene encodes CDR1 MDHEN and CDR2 SYDVKM. The CDR3 covers 13 residues. DNA of the CDR3: TGTGCCAGCAGTTTACGGGGGGCCTACGAGCAGTACTTC. This translates into CASSLRGAYEQYF.

The J gene is TRBJ1-1, the V gene TRBV10-3; 8 bases agree with TRBD1. From germline, CDR1 is ENHRY and CDR2 SYGVKD. The junction had 0 bases not matched to a gene; V was cut back by 8 bases and J by 1 base. This CDR3 region has 12 residues. As DNA, the CDR3 is TGTGCCATCGGGACAGGGAACACTGAAGCTTTCTTT. It specifies CAIGTGNTEAFF.

This clone was counted a single time. V usage is TRBV30 and J usage is TRBJ1-5, with D unclear. Trimming pared 0 bases from V and 3 bases from J, leaving 6 bases between. Germline-derived CDR1 and CDR2 are GTSNPN and SVGIG (reference sequence). The CDR3 has 13 residues. The CDR3 region has the DNA TGTGCCTGGAGTGTACTACCCAATCAGCCCCAGCATTTT. It yields the protein CAWSVLPNQPQHF.

About this clone itself: Sequence at one end of the junction differs from germline and may be a read error. This chain links TRBV28 with TRBJ1-1; no reliable D call. This CDR3 spans 13 amino acids. In germline, CDR1 is MDHEN, CDR2 SYDVKM. In DNA, the CDR3 is TGTGCCGGCAGTTCCCCTATGAACACTGAAGCTTTCTTT. It translates to CAGSSPMNTEAFF.